Listed below are T cell receptor beta chains from one sample, sequenced in a study of blood T cell repertoires in COVID-19. TCRdb's copy holds only in-frame clones and misses some; the assay was immunoSEQ multiplex PCR. The table includes some 210,000 clones, more than 85% detected once. Sample: peripheral blood. Receptor source: a man aged 55 to 70 with COVID-19, enrolled during active disease. The CDR3 runs from the conserved cysteine through the conserved F or W. D genes are given only for firm matches. Some rows mark clone size as missing; the rest say once, few, many or name a class of expanded clone.

V gene: TRBV18
J gene: TRBJ2-3
clone size: .
D gene: .
CDR3 protein: CASSPQGRLTSSEDTQYF
CDR3 DNA: TGTGCCAGCTCACCTCAGGGTCGACTGACATCTTCTGAAGATACGCAGTATTTT

V gene: TRBV11-2
J gene: TRBJ1-4
clone size: .
D gene: TRBD1
CDR3 protein: CASSPPGGNEKLFF
CDR3 DNA: TGTGCCAGCAGCCCTCCAGGGGGGAATGAAAAACTGTTTTTT

V gene: TRBV21-1
J gene: TRBJ2-7
clone size: .
D gene: .
CDR3 protein: CASSTSGTANIFEQYF
CDR3 DNA: TGTGCCAGCAGCACTTCCGGGACAGCCAATATCTTCGAGCAGTACTTC

V gene: TRBV7-9
J gene: TRBJ2-3
clone size: .
D gene: .
CDR3 protein: CASSYLGALTDTQYF
CDR3 DNA: TGTGCCAGCAGCTATCTGGGCGCACTCACAGATACGCAGTATTTT

V gene: TRBV5-1
J gene: TRBJ1-1
clone size: .
D gene: TRBD1
CDR3 protein: CASSPWTGVNTEAFF
CDR3 DNA: TGCGCCAGCAGCCCGTGGACAGGAGTGAACACTGAAGCTTTCTTT

V gene: TRBV2
J gene: TRBJ2-7
clone size: .
D gene: TRBD1
CDR3 protein: CASRRTGTYEQYF
CDR3 DNA: TGTGCCAGCAGGCGGACAGGCACCTACGAGCAGTACTTC

V gene: TRBV2
J gene: TRBJ2-7
clone size: .
D gene: .
CDR3 protein: CASSEGRVQYEQYF
CDR3 DNA: TGTGCCAGCAGTGAAGGCAGGGTGCAATACGAGCAGTACTTC

V gene: TRBV19
J gene: TRBJ2-2
clone size: once
D gene: .
CDR3 protein: CASSTPQRTGELFF
CDR3 DNA: TGTGCCAGTAGTACACCACAGAGAACCGGGGAGCTGTTTTTT

V gene: TRBV5-1
J gene: TRBJ1-1
clone size: .
D gene: .
CDR3 protein: CASSSVLNTEAFF
CDR3 DNA: TGCGCCAGCAGCTCAGTCCTGAACACTGAAGCTTTCTTT

V gene: TRBV4-2
J gene: TRBJ2-6
clone size: .
D gene: TRBD1
CDR3 protein: CASSQGDRAFGANVLTF
CDR3 DNA: TGTGCCAGCAGCCAAGGGGACAGGGCGTTCGGGGCCAACGTCCTGACTTTC

V gene: TRBV7-3
J gene: TRBJ2-6
clone size: .
D gene: TRBD2
CDR3 protein: CASSPEAGGLRGANVLTF
CDR3 DNA: TGTGCCAGCAGCCCAGAGGCGGGAGGTTTGCGTGGGGCCAACGTCCTGACTTTC

V gene: TRBV19
J gene: TRBJ1-1
clone size: .
D gene: .
CDR3 protein: CASSIQGLGEAFF
CDR3 DNA: TGTGCCAGTAGTATACAGGGGTTGGGTGAAGCTTTCTTT

V gene: TRBV5-1
J gene: TRBJ2-7
clone size: once
D gene: TRBD2
CDR3 protein: CASSSVGLAGTYEQYF
CDR3 DNA: TGCGCCAGCAGCTCCGTGGGACTAGCGGGGACCTACGAGCAGTACTTC

V gene: TRBV4-1
J gene: TRBJ2-3
clone size: .
D gene: TRBD2
CDR3 protein: CASSQVTSGSTDTQYF
CDR3 DNA: TGCGCCAGCAGCCAAGTAACTAGCGGGAGCACAGATACGCAGTATTTT

V gene: TRBV5-6
J gene: TRBJ1-4
clone size: .
D gene: TRBD1
CDR3 protein: CASSRGQGAPPEKLFF
CDR3 DNA: TGTGCCAGCAGTCGCGGACAGGGGGCGCCGCCGGAAAAACTGTTTTTT

V gene: TRBV11-3
J gene: TRBJ2-3
clone size: .
D gene: TRBD2
CDR3 protein: CASSLTGGPDTQYF
CDR3 DNA: TGTGCCAGCAGCTTGACGGGGGGACCAGATACGCAGTATTTT

V gene: TRBV5-4
J gene: TRBJ2-1
clone size: .
D gene: TRBD2
CDR3 protein: CASSSGLAGVLGEQFF
CDR3 DNA: TGTGCCAGCAGCTCGGGACTAGCGGGAGTGCTGGGTGAGCAGTTCTTC

V gene: TRBV15
J gene: TRBJ2-5
clone size: .
D gene: .
CDR3 protein: CATSRVNGVETQYF
CDR3 DNA: TGTGCCACCAGCAGAGTGAACGGAGTAGAGACCCAGTACTTC

V gene: TRBV19
J gene: TRBJ1-5
clone size: few
D gene: .
CDR3 protein: CASSMSNQPQHF
CDR3 DNA: TGTGCCAGTAGTATGTCAAATCAGCCCCAGCATTTT

V gene: TRBV7-9
J gene: TRBJ2-5
clone size: .
D gene: TRBD2
CDR3 protein: CASSLRLAGVETQYF
CDR3 DNA: TGTGCCAGCAGCTTACGCCTAGCGGGGGTAGAGACCCAGTACTTC

V gene: TRBV5-1
J gene: TRBJ2-7
clone size: .
D gene: .
CDR3 protein: CASSPSQGYEQYF
CDR3 DNA: TGCGCCAGCAGCCCCTCCCAGGGCTACGAGCAGTACTTC

V gene: TRBV7-9
J gene: TRBJ1-1
clone size: .
D gene: .
CDR3 protein: CALIWNTEAFF
CDR3 DNA: TGTGCCCTTATTTGGAACACTGAAGCTTTCTTT

V gene: TRBV27
J gene: TRBJ1-4
clone size: once
D gene: .
CDR3 protein: CASSALPRGGEKLFF
CDR3 DNA: TGTGCCAGCTCCGCTCTCCCACGGGGTGGCGAAAAACTGTTTTTT

V gene: TRBV28
J gene: TRBJ1-4
clone size: .
D gene: .
CDR3 protein: CATLGLPAKLFF
CDR3 DNA: TGTGCCACCCTTGGGCTCCCGGCAAAACTGTTTTTT

V gene: TRBV28
J gene: TRBJ1-5
clone size: .
D gene: TRBD1
CDR3 protein: CASRSQGAPLGPQHF
CDR3 DNA: TGTGCCAGCAGGTCACAGGGGGCCCCTCTGGGGCCCCAGCATTTT

V gene: TRBV15
J gene: TRBJ2-5
clone size: .
D gene: TRBD1
CDR3 protein: CATTGRGQETQYF
CDR3 DNA: TGTGCCACCACCGGCAGGGGGCAAGAGACCCAGTACTTC

V gene: TRBV3-1/TRBV3-2
J gene: TRBJ2-7
clone size: .
D gene: .
CDR3 protein: CASERAGANEQYF
CDR3 DNA: TGTGCCAGCGAGCGAGCAGGGGCTAACGAGCAGTACTTC

V gene: TRBV18
J gene: TRBJ1-1
clone size: .
D gene: .
CDR3 protein: CASSPGGPNTEAFF
CDR3 DNA: TGTGCCAGCTCACCAGGGGGCCCGAACACTGAAGCTTTCTTT

V gene: TRBV5-4
J gene: TRBJ2-2
clone size: .
D gene: .
CDR3 protein: CASSPVGGLDTGELFF
CDR3 DNA: TGTGCCAGCAGCCCCGTGGGGGGTTTGGACACCGGGGAGCTGTTTTTT